A single T cell receptor (beta chain) is shown here with its context. Its antigen remains unknown. The data stem from a study of glioma-infiltrating T cells after dendritic cell vaccination. Whole-study results and caveats: Higher TCR clonality did not directly relate to longer survival.

The repertoire was sequenced with immunoSEQ multiplex PCR; TCRdb's copy has only in-frame clones and lacks some. The data show tens of thousands of clones, over 75% seen once. The TCR was taken from a human donor with glioblastoma. The source material was blood, sampled before dendritic cell vaccination.

In nucleotides, the CDR3 is TGTGCCAGCAGCTTAGCGCACAGCTCCTATGGCTACACCTTC. This encodes CASSLAHSSYGYTF. The rearrangement uses TRBV7-9 and TRBJ1-2; no clear D. The germline gives CDR1 SEHNR, CDR2 FQNEAQ (reference sequence). This CDR3 contains 14 residues. V lost 0 bases, J lost 4 bases, and 9 bases lay in between.